These T cell receptor beta chains were read from a single sample in a study of blood T cell repertoires in COVID-19. Assay: immunoSEQ multiplex PCR; the TCRdb copy retains only in-frame clones and omits some. The repertoire includes under 70,000 clones, over 75% of them detected once, and about 16% sits in the top ten. The sample consisted of peripheral blood. The receptors derive from an elderly man with acute or convalescent COVID-19. CDR3s include the opening cysteine and the closing phenylalanine or tryptophan. The D gene is left open where the match is weak. For some rows the clone size is stated as once, few or many, or as a class when expanded; others skip it.

J: TRBJ2-7
size: -
D: TRBD1
V: TRBV7-9
DNA: TGTGCCAGCAGCTTTGGACAGGGGGTCTACGAGCAGTACTTC
CDR3: CASSFGQGVYEQYF

J: TRBJ1-2
size: -
D: -
V: TRBV3-1/TRBV3-2
DNA: TGTGCCAGCAGCCCCCAGGGATACACCTTC
CDR3: CASSPQGYTF

J: TRBJ2-7
size: -
D: -
V: TRBV24-1
DNA: TGTGCCACCAGTGATCTGATGGGCGTGCAGTACTTC
CDR3: CATSDLMGVQYF

J: TRBJ2-1
size: -
D: -
V: TRBV7-6
DNA: TGTGCCAGCAGCTTAGTCGGCGGGGTATACAATGAGCAGTTCTTC
CDR3: CASSLVGGVYNEQFF

J: TRBJ2-5
size: -
D: TRBD1
V: TRBV6-2/TRBV6-3
DNA: TGTGCCAGCAGCTGGACAGGGCAAGAGACCCAGTACTTC
CDR3: CASSWTGQETQYF

J: TRBJ2-5
size: -
D: -
V: TRBV7-9
DNA: TGTGCCAGCAGCCGACCGACAGGCGAACAAGAGACCCAGTACTTC
CDR3: CASSRPTGEQETQYF

J: TRBJ2-3
size: once
D: TRBD2
V: TRBV11-2
DNA: TGTGCCAGCAGCTCTAGCGGGATCGTTACGCAGTATTTT
CDR3: CASSSSGIVTQYF

J: TRBJ2-5
size: -
D: -
V: TRBV6-5
DNA: TGTGCCAGCAGTTATTCCCAGTTTCAAGAGACCCAGTACTTC
CDR3: CASSYSQFQETQYF

J: TRBJ2-7
size: few
D: TRBD1
V: TRBV5-6
DNA: TGTGCCAGCAGCCAGGGACAGGAGAATTGGCGCGAGCAGTACTTC
CDR3: CASSQGQENWREQYF

J: TRBJ1-3
size: -
D: -
V: TRBV21-1
DNA: TGTGCCAGCAGCCTGGGGGGGACAGGGAGCGGCCGGACCGGAAACACCATATATTTT
CDR3: CASSLGGTGSGRTGNTIYF

J: TRBJ2-2
size: -
D: TRBD1
V: TRBV11-2
DNA: TGTGCCAGCAGCTCCGGACAGGGGTGGGGGGAGCTGTTTTTT
CDR3: CASSSGQGWGELFF

J: TRBJ2-7
size: -
D: -
V: TRBV5-1
DNA: TGCGCCAGCAGTTGGGACAAAGTCTACGAGCAGTACTTC
CDR3: CASSWDKVYEQYF

J: TRBJ2-1
size: once
D: TRBD1
V: TRBV7-6
DNA: TGTGCCAGCAGCCCAACCGGACAGGTTATGGATGAGCAGTTCTTC
CDR3: CASSPTGQVMDEQFF